This TCR beta chain was obtained from a study of T cell responses to AZD1222 COVID-19 vaccine. The CDR3 extends over 17 amino acids. The trim removed 5 bases at V and 6 bases at J, leaving 17 bases unmatched. Germline V gives CDR1 MNHEY, CDR2 SMNVEV (reference sequence). The count of this clone is one. Its specificity is unknown. Assay: immunoSEQ multiplex PCR; the TCRdb copy retains only in-frame clones and omits some. The sample includes 100,000 to 150,000 clones, 88% of them seen just once. Study results and limitations: White British people made up most donors, females outnumbered males, and clonal diversity was possibly underestimated.

The chain combines TRBV27 with TRBJ2-3; 7 positions match TRBD1. The sequence was collected from an adult in good health. Sequenced material: peripheral blood, taken on day 0 of AZD1222 vaccination. The CDR3 here is CASSRLPGGALGDTQYF. As DNA, the CDR3 is TGTGCCAGCAGTAGACTCCCAGGGGGAGCCTTGGGCGATACGCAGTATTTT.